Sequencing of this TCR beta chain was carried out in a study of response to subunit inactivated influenza vaccine. Study-wide results and limits: There was a suggestion from the authors that each seasonal influenza vaccination recruits few new T cells.

This clonotype was counted between two and nine times. Its specificity is not known. This CDR3 is 11 amino acids long. Germline loops: CDR1 SGHRS, CDR2 YFSETQ. Deletions cut 5 bases from V and 8 bases from J, with 9 bases between. In TCRdb, the RT-PCR reads were re-called with MiXCR into one record per CDR3 protein. The sample consists of more than 700,000 distinct CDR3 sequences, 20% to 25% of them appearing once. Sequenced material: PBMCs from blood, taken about 5 days after vaccination. This receptor was taken from a man aged 50-59 years who received an inactivated influenza vaccine. The chain uses TRBV5-1 and TRBJ2-3, with D uncertain. The CDR3 sequence: CASRDSGTQYF. The CDR3 DNA reads as TGCGCCAGCAGAGATTCTGGTACGCAGTATTTT.